The subject of this entry is one TCR beta chain. Other DNA sequences in the sample encode the same CDR3. The authors loaded around 190 ng DNA, roughly 27,000 T cell genomes, into sorted-subset replicate PCRs. Data came from immunoSEQ multiplex PCR; TCRdb stores just in-frame clones and leaves some out. Of about 2.4 million clones in the sample, under 95% were seen once. This CDR3 has 16 residues. Trimming removed 0 bases from V and 0 bases from J, with 9 bases in between. The germline V gene has CDR1 SGHRS and CDR2 YFSETQ. These data belong to a study of shared clonotypes between healthy human individuals.

This chain links TRBV5-1 with TRBJ2-2; no clear D. The receptor's source is a man aged 18 to 30 in good health. Some clones in this sample may be carry-over from other donors' samples. Sequenced: naive CD4+ T cells from PBMCs. Noted subset: CD45RA+ positively selected. CDR3 sequence: CASSLVVGANTGELFF. The DNA for the CDR3 is TGCGCCAGCAGCTTGGTGGTAGGCGCGAACACCGGGGAGCTGTTTTTT. The variable domain in full, completed from reference TRBV5-1 and TRBJ2-2, reads KAGVTQTPRYLIKTRGQQVTLSCSPISGHRSVSWYQQTPGQGLQFLFEYFSETQRNKGNFPGRFSGRQFSNSRSEMNVSTLELGDSALYLCASSLVVGANTGELFFGEGSRLTVL.